The text below deals with one T cell receptor (beta chain). This record comes from a study of T cell changes during pregnancy in multiple sclerosis. After removal of 2 bases from V and 3 bases from J, the junction contained 8 bases not matched to a gene. CDR1 and CDR2 from the germline V gene are LGHNA and YSLEER. This CDR3 is 16 amino acids long. The data were produced by immunoSEQ multiplex PCR, yet TCRdb's version contains in-frame clones alone and is incomplete. The sample consists of tens of thousands of clones, roughly 90% of them appearing once. The sample consisted of peripheral blood, taken before pregnancy. The chain carries TRBV4-3 and TRBJ2-7; 9 positions match TRBD2. This TCR was recovered from a female donor with multiple sclerosis, enrolled in a pregnancy study. The chain's CDR3 is CASSQMWGLAFYEQYF. The CDR3 nucleotides read TGCGCCAGCAGCCAAATGTGGGGACTAGCTTTCTACGAGCAGTACTTC.